This record concerns one TCR beta chain sequence. The data derive from a study of blood T cell repertoires in COVID-19. About the study: From the United States, Italy and Spain came samples of acute and convalescent COVID-19. Nucleic acid was either cDNA or gDNA, and it came from T cells, B-cell-depleted T cells, or PBMCs.

Original processing notes: Reference gene primers were amplified, and this amplification served to estimate nucleated cell counts. The repertoire was sequenced with immunoSEQ multiplex PCR; TCRdb's copy has only in-frame clones and lacks some. V and J calls and clone size are as listed in that table; D and trimming were resolved from the DNA. Of 120,000 or so clones listed, 79% are singletons. Per germline, CDR1 MNHNS and CDR2 SASEGT. V lost 3 bases to trimming and J lost 6 bases, with 14 bases between them. The CDR3 length is 14 residues. Sequencing was performed on peripheral blood. The TCR originated in a man aged 40-50 years with active or convalescent COVID-19. The chain recombines TRBV6-1 with TRBJ1-1, with TRBD1 as a possible D gene (5 bases). CDR3 loop: CASSEWGIGAEAFF. DNA for the CDR3: TGTGCCAGCAGTGAGTGGGGAATAGGGGCTGAAGCTTTCTTT.